These 8 T cell receptor beta chains came from one sample sequenced in a study of radiotherapy plus CTLA-4 blockade in lung cancer. TCRdb keeps only in-frame clones here, not all; method: immunoSEQ multiplex PCR. The sample comprises fewer than 95,000 clones, 83% of which are singletons, and 0.84% rests with the top ten. Material: peripheral blood, obtained from a patient treated with radiotherapy plus ipilimumab. The receptor set was obtained from a human donor with non-small cell lung cancer who had stable disease on radiotherapy plus ipilimumab.

The V call is TRBV27, the J call TRBJ2-2; TRBD2 matches at 7 bases. Trimming at V came to 5 bases and at J to 2 bases, leaving 5 bases not matched to a gene. There are 15 residues in the CDR3. Germline CDR1 and CDR2: MNHEY and SMNVEV (reference sequence). The CDR3 loop is CASSGAGINTGELFF. CDR3 DNA sequence: TGTGCCAGCAGTGGAGCGGGAATTAACACCGGGGAGCTGTTTTTT.

The rearrangement uses TRBV19 and TRBJ2-1; no clear D gene. This CDR3 is built from 11 residues. Germline V gives CDR1 LNHDA, CDR2 SQIVND (reference sequence). Trimming pared 7 bases from V and 8 bases from J, leaving 9 bases between. The CDR3 loop is CASIGNHEQFF. CDR3 bases: TGTGCCAGTATTGGAAATCATGAGCAGTTCTTC.

This chain uses TRBV7-8 with TRBJ2-1; 8 bases map to TRBD2. Trimming took 5 bases from V and 8 from J; bases not matched to a gene: 11. Germline values: CDR1 SGHVS, CDR2 FQNEAQ. The CDR3 sequence is 15 residues long. DNA of the CDR3: TGTGCCAGCAGCCGGGGGGGAGTCCTCGGCGATGAGCAGTTCTTC. Translating gives CASSRGGVLGDEQFF.

This clone was counted a single time. The V gene is TRBV30, the J gene TRBJ1-2; 8 bases are shared with TRBD1. The CDR3 contains 12 residues. Germline V gene sequence: CDR1 GTSNPN, CDR2 SVGIG (reference sequence). V gave up 4 bases and J gave up 4 bases; unmatched junction bases: 2. CDR3 in amino acids: CAWKTGGYGYTF. The CDR3, as DNA: TGTGCCTGGAAAACAGGGGGCTATGGCTACACCTTC.

CDR3 bases: TGTGCCAGCAGCTTAAAAGATAAAGTGACAGTCCTCAATCAGCCCCAGCATTTT. This codes for CASSLKDKVTVLNQPQHF. J is TRBJ1-5 and V is TRBV7-3; tentatively, D is TRBD1 (5 bases). Trimming stripped 1 base from V and 3 bases from J, with 19 bases between. CDR3 size: 18 residues. The germline gives CDR1 SGHTA, CDR2 FQGTGA.

The J gene is TRBJ1-5, the V gene TRBV6-1; D is possibly TRBD1 (5 bases). The V gene lost 6 bases and the J gene lost 0 bases, with 12 bases spanning the gap. CDR3 length equals 15 residues. Germline CDR1 and CDR2: MNHNS and SASEGT. The CDR3 coding sequence is TGTGCCAGCAGGCTCGCCAGGGATAGCAATCAGCCCCAGCATTTT. Translated, it gives CASRLARDSNQPQHF.

This rearrangement joins TRBV15 to TRBJ2-5; tentative D call: TRBD1 (6 bases). V lost 8 bases and J 1 base, leaving 11 bases between the germline ends. This CDR3 has 13 amino acids. Germline values: CDR1 LNHNV, CDR2 YYDKDF (reference sequence). CDR3 sequence reads: CATSWDIQETQYF. CDR3 in DNA: TGTGCCACCTCTTGGGACATCCAAGAGACCCAGTACTTC.

This sequence joins TRBV11-2 and TRBJ1-3; a possible D gene is TRBD1 (5 bases). Trimming left V 6 bases short and J 4 bases short, with 16 bases between. Germline V gene lookup returns CDR1 SGHAT and CDR2 FQNNGV. The CDR3 is made up of 15 amino acids. In DNA form, the CDR3 reads TGTGCCAGCAGACCTCCGGGACCCATGGGAAACACCATATATTTT. Protein product: CASRPPGPMGNTIYF.